These 14 T cell receptor beta chains were all obtained from the same sample, sequenced in a study of PD-1 and CTLA-4 blockade in melanoma. Some clones are missing from TCRdb's copy, which holds only in-frame ones; the method was immunoSEQ multiplex PCR. This sample yields around 31,000 clones, of which around 93% are seen a single time; over 8.5% belongs to the top ten. The sample consisted of CD8+ T cells from peripheral blood, taken from a patient given anti-PD-1 treatment. These receptors were collected from a human donor with melanoma.

This clone was detected once. The J gene is TRBJ2-5, the V gene TRBV29-1; no definite D call. From germline, CDR1 is SQVTM and CDR2 ANQGSEA. Trimming pared 8 bases from V and 0 bases from J, leaving 13 bases between. The CDR3 runs to 13 residues. The CDR3 loop is CSFRQAYQETQYF. The CDR3 nucleotides read TGCAGCTTCCGCCAGGCGTACCAAGAGACCCAGTACTTC.

This clone was counted once. The chain combines TRBV27 with TRBJ2-5; D is possibly TRBD2 (6 bases). The V end lost 5 bases, the J end lost 4 bases, and 14 bases lay between the germline ends. The CDR3 contains 14 residues. The germline CDR1 and CDR2 sequences are MNHEY and SMNVEV (reference sequence). CDR3 coding DNA: TGTGCCAGCAGTGAGGGACTTACCGCAGAGACCCAGTACTTC. This translates into CASSEGLTAETQYF.

This chain links TRBV5-6 with TRBJ1-4; 7 nucleotides align to TRBD1. The CDR3 runs 14 residues. The germline V gene has CDR1 SGHDT and CDR2 YYEEEE. With 2 bases clipped from V and 10 bases from J, the junction kept 8 bases outside the gene matches. CDR3 sequence: CASSFRDRVGKLFF. Here the CDR3 DNA reads TGTGCCAGCAGCTTCCGAGACAGGGTGGGAAAACTGTTTTTT.

The DNA of the CDR3 is TGCAGCGTGGCCACGGGACAGGGTCCCAATGAGCAGTTCTTC. This encodes CSVATGQGPNEQFF. The chain couples TRBV29-1 to TRBJ2-1; TRBD1 matches 9 bases. CDR3 size: 14 residues. Germline CDR1 and CDR2: SQVTM and ANQGSEA. With 6 bases clipped from V and 6 bases from J, the junction kept 9 bases outside the gene matches.

This clone was detected only once. The rearrangement links TRBV7-8 to TRBJ1-2; 7 bases line up with TRBD1. Germline CDR1 reads SGHVS; CDR2 reads FQNEAQ. The CDR3 contains 13 residues. Germline trimming cut 5 bases from V and 7 bases from J; bases unmatched to any gene: 7. CDR3 loop: CASSPRGRPGYTF. As DNA, the CDR3 is TGTGCCAGCAGCCCAAGGGGGCGTCCTGGCTACACCTTC.

The rearrangement links TRBV6-5 to TRBJ1-5; D is unresolved. Trimming left V 4 bases short and J 6 bases short, with 13 bases between. The CDR3 consists of 14 residues. Germline V gives CDR1 MNHEY, CDR2 SVGAGI. The CDR3 is CASSWSPAGQPQHF. CDR3 in DNA: TGTGCCAGCAGTTGGTCACCCGCCGGTCAGCCCCAGCATTTT.

The CDR3 DNA reads TGCGCCAGCAGCTTGGACCAGAACAGGGGGTGGAACACTGAAGCTTTCTTT. This sequence encodes CASSLDQNRGWNTEAFF. This chain links TRBV5-1 with TRBJ1-1, with TRBD1 matching 8 bases. J lost 1 base, V lost 0 bases, and 8 bases had no gene match. The length of the CDR3 is 17 residues. In germline, CDR1 is SGHRS, CDR2 YFSETQ.

This chain links TRBV12-3 or TRBV12-4 with TRBJ2-1; D is uncertain. V lost 5 bases and J 8 bases, leaving 10 bases between the germline ends. CDR3 length equals 12 residues. The CDR3 loop is CASSLYTDEQFF. The CDR3 region has the DNA TGTGCCAGCAGTCTTTACACGGATGAGCAGTTCTTC.

The chain is built from TRBV7-8 and TRBJ2-7, with 9 bases identical to TRBD1. Losses at the gene ends were 5 bases for V and 5 bases for J; bases not matched to a gene: 4. Germline V gives CDR1 SGHVS, CDR2 FQNEAQ. The CDR3 runs 13 residues. This CDR3 is CASSPQGAHEQYF. CDR3 DNA sequence: TGTGCCAGCAGCCCACAGGGGGCGCACGAGCAGTACTTC.

The chain uses TRBV12-3 or TRBV12-4 and TRBJ2-7; D unresolved. Deletions cut 5 bases from V and 0 bases from J, with 5 bases between. This CDR3 is built from 12 residues. The CDR3 DNA reads TGTGCCAGCAGTCGGTCCTCCTACGAGCAGTACTTC. Amino acid sequence: CASSRSSYEQYF.

This clone is a singleton in its sample. The chain carries TRBV2 and TRBJ2-3; TRBD2 is a possible D gene (5 bases). Trimming removed 3 bases at V and 1 base at J, with 11 bases between. CDR1 and CDR2 from the germline V gene are SNHLY and FYNNEI. The CDR3 has 15 residues. This CDR3 is CASSDGVSGTDTQYF. CDR3 coding DNA: TGTGCCAGCAGTGATGGTGTTAGCGGCACAGATACGCAGTATTTT.

This chain uses TRBV5-8 with TRBJ2-2, with 10 bases lining up with TRBD2. Trimming cost V 2 bases and J 1 base; bases outside gene matches: 2. CDR1 is SGHTS, CDR2 YDEGEE, per germline. This CDR3 is built from 16 residues. The CDR3 DNA sequence: TGTGCCAGCAGCTTACTAGCGGGGATGAACACCGGGGAGCTGTTTTTT. Protein sequence: CASSLLAGMNTGELFF.

The V gene is TRBV6-5, the J gene TRBJ2-1; 7 bases map to TRBD2. The V gene end was trimmed by 11 bases and the J gene end by 8 bases; junction bases not matched to a gene: 12. This CDR3 is built from 13 residues. Germline assignment: CDR1 MNHEY and CDR2 SVGAGI. Written as DNA, the CDR3 is TGTGCCTGCCGGGGAGCGGGATTTTATGAGCAGTTCTTC. It codes for CACRGAGFYEQFF.

The genes are TRBV2 and TRBJ2-1; no clear D gene. CDR1 SNHLY and CDR2 FYNNEI come from the germline V gene. Between the trimmed V and J ends, which lost 8 bases and 3 bases, there was a span of 11 bases. The CDR3 length is 13 residues. The CDR3 coding sequence is TGTGCCAGCTGGCCGGTGCTCTACAATGAGCAGTTCTTC. Its protein is CASWPVLYNEQFF.